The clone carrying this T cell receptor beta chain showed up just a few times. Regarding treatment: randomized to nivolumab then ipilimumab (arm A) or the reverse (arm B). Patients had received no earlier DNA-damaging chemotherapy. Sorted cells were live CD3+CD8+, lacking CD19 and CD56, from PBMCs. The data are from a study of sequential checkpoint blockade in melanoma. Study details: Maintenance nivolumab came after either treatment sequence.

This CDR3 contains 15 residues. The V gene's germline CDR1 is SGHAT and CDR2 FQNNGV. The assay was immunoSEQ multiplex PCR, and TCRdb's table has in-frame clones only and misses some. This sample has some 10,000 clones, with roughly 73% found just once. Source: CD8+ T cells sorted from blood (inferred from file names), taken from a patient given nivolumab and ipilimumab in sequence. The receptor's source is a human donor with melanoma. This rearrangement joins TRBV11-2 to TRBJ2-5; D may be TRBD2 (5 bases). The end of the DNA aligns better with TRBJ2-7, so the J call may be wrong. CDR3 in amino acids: CASSPEGQSSYEQYF. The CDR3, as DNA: TGTGCCAGCAGCCCAGAGGGCCAGAGCTCCTACGAGCAGTACTTC.